This T cell receptor beta chain comes out of a study of cytomegalovirus exposure and HLA in healthy donors (dated by TCRdb to about 2017). About the investigation overall: An earlier analysis of approximately 550 of the donors reported more than 250 Gb of sequence data and roughly 100 million unique TCR beta sequences from about 180 million T cells. Of the 300 to 500 genotyped donors, 65% to 90% were placed in the genetic ancestry cluster associated with self-reported Caucasian donors. The study aimed to test whether signatures of past pathogen exposure could be identified by cataloging public T cell receptors. The study used immunosequencing to profile the T cell repertoires of 666 subjects and linked those repertoires to cytomegalovirus serostatus. On average, 235,054 unique TCR beta nucleotide sequences were sequenced per donor among more than 350 genotyped donors of the cohort, with roughly a sixth of those sequences being non-productive. In addition to the first cohort of several hundred subjects, a separate validation cohort of 120 different subjects was used. Roughly five DR-DQ haplotypes were handled as single units for association and clustering because linkage in the cohort was strong. About 280 gigabases of sequencing data and around 85 million unique TCR sequences made up an early release that covered 500 to 650 HLA-typed donors. The number of donors typed differed by locus, with roughly 629-640 for A, B, C, DRB1 and DQB1, 522 for DQA1, about 610 for DPA1, and some 440 for DPB1. In a later analysis, previously published TCR beta repertoires from some 640 donors were re-analyzed and high-resolution HLA genotyping was added so that TCR occurrence patterns could be studied. An earlier analysis of 587 of the donors applied high-throughput TCR beta sequencing to assess whether each TCR beta V gene segment acted as functional or pseudogenic. Both class I and class II loci were covered by HLA typing, at four-digit resolution. High-throughput TCR immunosequencing, statistical association of individual TCRs with disease status, and machine learning were combined to predict cytomegalovirus infection status. In a later genetic analysis, genome-wide SNP genotypes for about 65% of the roughly 670 donors were used, and that subset was treated as a discovery cohort. Alongside the repertoire data, information on donor age, sex, ethnicity and CMV serostatus was compiled. Rather than drawing on any new phenotypic data, the later analysis identified candidate immune exposures from TCR beta sequences and the way those sequences occurred across donors. All discovery cohort repertoires had been generated on a single sequencing platform. General findings and caveats noted by the study authors: According to a later analysis, TCR association rates differed among HLA loci, with DRB1 alleles showing the most associated TCRs and HLA-C alleles showing the fewest. V-gene and J-gene trimming of TCR beta chains was associated with a missense DCLRE1C variant in a later genetic analysis, and the association was replicated in an independent cohort. Some IMGT-functional V segments, including TRBV6-2 and TRBV6-3, could not be distinguished by the 87-base-pair reads and were therefore excluded. Some 15 rarely observed V segments, including chromosome 9 orphons, were excluded from the earlier analysis of several hundred of the donors because counts were too low. According to the authors, the approach could potentially be generalized to other disease states and immunological phenotypes. At a false discovery rate of 0.05, a later analysis linked 16,951 TCR beta sequences to specific HLA alleles. In both the original and validation cohorts, the classifier was reported to diagnose cytomegalovirus status with high specificity and sensitivity. In an earlier analysis of roughly 500 of the donors, most TCR beta V segments appeared in productive rearrangements about 90% or about 30% of the time, broadly matching IMGT annotations. A group of highly shared sequence variants was considered likely to be a technical artifact of the sequencing pipeline. Linkage disequilibrium might explain the correlated functional status among segregating V segments, but an unknown experimental factor could not be ruled out. Compared with the 666-donor mean, donors in an Asian-associated ancestry cluster had fewer N-insertions in productive TCRs, according to a later genetic analysis. Most TCR sequences were observed very rarely across donors, whereas some public TCRs were present in many individuals. According to a later analysis, parvovirus B19, influenza, CMV and Epstein-Barr virus appeared linked to several top co-occurrence clusters. A total of about 180 TCR beta chains were listed by the study as associated with cytomegalovirus. Because HLA typing was missing for some donors at each locus, association tests included only the typed subset. Strong co-occurrence of HLA alleles, especially DR and DQ, made assigning TCR associations to individual alleles difficult. Compared with equally common non-associated chains, HLA-associated TCR beta chains in a later analysis were more clonally expanded and had lower generation probabilities. CMV serostatus was the only immune exposure information available for the cohort. Presence/absence analyses assumed roughly uniform sequencing depth across donors, an assumption that may not hold. Three of the identified cytomegalovirus-associated TCR beta chains were confirmed in vitro to be specific for cytomegalovirus antigens. In this cohort, only TCR beta chains were sequenced, and detectable features were limited by the absence of alpha or paired-chain data. Most CMV-associated TCR beta chains appeared to be HLA-restricted in a later analysis, and the HLA associations seemed to be driven largely by CMV exposure. A further reported finding was that TCR beta sequences accurately predicted the HLA-A and HLA-B alleles for most subjects in the first cohort.

The cohort comprised around 690 healthy bone marrow donors. At the time of sampling, all cohort members were nominally healthy, though unrecorded immune exposures were likely present. CMV serostatus was positive for roughly 290 and negative for 352 of the 666 cohort members, and was not recorded for this donor. Every donor gave a peripheral blood sample, and the peripheral blood mononuclear cells from that sample were used for TCR beta sequencing. Genomic DNA was extracted from the blood cell samples with the Qiagen DNeasy Blood Extraction Kit. The library relied on the immunoSEQ multiplex PCR assay. For the multiplex PCR, a mixture combining 60 forward primers for TCR Vbeta segments and 13 reverse primers for TCR Jbeta segments was used. Amplification of the CDR3 region of rearranged TCR beta genes was performed with a multiplex PCR assay on genomic DNA. Amplified TCR beta libraries were sequenced as 87-base-pair reads on the Illumina HiSeq System. Per the source publication's procedure: In a later analysis, 77 million or so unique TCR beta chains were counted across the approximately 620 repertoires, and roughly 11 million of these chains were shared by at least two donors. A nearest-neighbor algorithm error-corrected the raw reads and collapsed the reads into unique sequences, merging closely related sequences to remove PCR and sequencing errors. To assign V, D and J gene segments, CDR3 sequences were aligned to IMGT reference sequences. For a sequence to be retained, at least a six-nucleotide match to both a V gene segment and a J gene segment was required. A rearrangement was called productive if the CDR3 had no stop codons and remained in frame with V and J, and every other rearrangement was called non-productive. CDR3 was defined according to IMGT convention as the region running from the second conserved V-encoded cysteine to the conserved J-encoded phenylalanine. Sequences without an unambiguous match to a single V gene segment were excluded from the earlier analysis of approximately 560 of the donors. An earlier analysis of several hundred of the donors classified V segments as functional when productive rearrangements were above 56.7% and as segregating when the standard deviation between donors was above 5%. A statistical classification framework was developed to diagnose cytomegalovirus status using the catalog of TCR beta chain sequences. V and J gene assignment, in a later analysis, came from comparing TCR nucleotide sequences with IMGT/GENE-DB human TR gene sequences. Using the TCRdist pipeline, a later analysis assigned CDR3 sequences along with most-parsimonious VDJ recombination scenarios. A later analysis defined each TCR beta chain by its CDR3 amino acid sequence plus V-gene family, and excluded reads lacking a unique V-gene family. In a later analysis, nearly 600 highly shared, low-generation-probability nucleotide sequences were removed to address suspected cross-contamination and a sequencing artifact. For each public chain, a later analysis derived a clonal expansion index from normalized ranks of inferred template counts within each repertoire. In a later analysis, generation probabilities were computed using a VDJ recombination model fitted to out-of-frame rearrangements, and the results were checked against IGoR. In a later analysis, TCR-TCR, TCR-HLA and TCR-CMV co-occurrence was scored with hypergeometric tests, and a repertoire-size bias correction was applied to TCR pairs. To estimate false discovery rates, a later analysis permuted the HLA or CMV assignments 20 times. In a later analysis, co-occurring TCRs were grouped using DBSCAN, with TCRdist sequence similarity added in when clustering inside HLA-allele-positive subsets. For co-occurrence clustering, repertoires with fewer than 30,000 or more than 120,000 public chains were excluded, along with 4 to 6 repertoires with anomalous nucleotide sharing. TCRdb took over this immuneACCESS table, retaining in-frame rearrangements with V and J assigned. Such tables are incomplete; in checked studies, under half of the missing clones stem from an unresolved V gene, and the remainder is unexplained. V, J and clone size were drawn from that table, and D and trimming were deduced from the DNA. Recorded for this sample are 200,000 to 250,000 clones; over 75% of them occurred a single time. About 1.2% of the sample is held by the ten biggest clonotypes.

V loses 0 bases of germline sequence and J loses 3 bases, and the interval between the two ends is 15 bases. CDR1 SGHVS and CDR2 FNYEAQ were looked up in the germline V gene. From the cysteine through the phenylalanine, the CDR3 covers 16 amino acids. Only the CDR3 DNA is retained, 48 bases long and in frame from the first base. This clone was found once. The clone's antigen remains unknown. There are no base qualities to consult, and no much larger clone falls within one base. This TCR derives from a human donor in good health. Sample: PBMCs. The sequence links TRBV7-6 to TRBJ2-7, with a weak D call of TRBD2 (6 bases match). DNA sequence: TGTGCCAGCAGCTTAGCCGGGGGAGAGATACTCTACGAGCAGTACTTC. This translates into CASSLAGGEILYEQYF.